This T cell receptor beta chain was sequenced for a study of cytomegalovirus exposure and HLA in healthy donors. Primers for the PCR totalled 60 Vbeta and 13 Jbeta. Sequenced by immunoSEQ multiplex PCR; TCRdb stores in-frame clones only, minus some. The sample holds 19,000 or so clones, more than 65% seen once. A few counts support this clone. The antigen is undetermined. The germline V gene has CDR1 SNHLY and CDR2 FYNNEI. CDR3 size: 15 residues. The V gene end was trimmed by 6 bases and the J gene end by 3 bases; junction bases not matched to a gene: 4. The study, taken as a whole, reports: Analysis was carried out at a later point, and it linked a missense DCLRE1C variant to TCR beta V- and J-gene trimming. In the analysis, some V segments, TRBV6-2 and TRBV6-3 included, were excluded as indistinguishable. Common viral pathogens were later found to be apparently linked to several of the most significant clusters. Earlier analysis found most TCR beta V segments productive about 87% or about 30% of the time.

The chain links TRBV2 to TRBJ2-1; 11 bases fit TRBD2. The sequence came from a man younger than 30 in good health and CMV-seronegative. Sequenced material: PBMCs. The CDR3 is CASRLAGGLYNEQFF. The CDR3 region has the DNA TGTGCCAGCAGGTTAGCGGGAGGGCTCTACAATGAGCAGTTCTTC.